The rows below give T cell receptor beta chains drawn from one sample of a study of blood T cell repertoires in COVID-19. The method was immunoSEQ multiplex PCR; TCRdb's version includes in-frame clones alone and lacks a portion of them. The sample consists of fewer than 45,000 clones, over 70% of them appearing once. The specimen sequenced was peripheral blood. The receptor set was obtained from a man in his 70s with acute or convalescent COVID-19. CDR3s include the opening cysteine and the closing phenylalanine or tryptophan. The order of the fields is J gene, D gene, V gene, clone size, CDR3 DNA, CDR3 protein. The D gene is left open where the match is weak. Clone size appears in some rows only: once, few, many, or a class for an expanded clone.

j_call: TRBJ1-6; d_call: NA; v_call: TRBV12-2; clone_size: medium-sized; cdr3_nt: TGTGCAAGTCGCTTCCGGGACAGCTCCTATAATTCACCCCTCCACTTT; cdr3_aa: CASRFRDSSYNSPLHF
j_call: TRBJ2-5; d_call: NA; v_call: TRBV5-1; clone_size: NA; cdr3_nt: TGCGCCAGCAGCTTGAGAGCGGCTCAAGAGACCCAGTACTTC; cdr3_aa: CASSLRAAQETQYF
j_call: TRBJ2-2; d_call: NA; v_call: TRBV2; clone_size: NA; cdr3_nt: TGTGCCAGCAGAGTCAGGACAGCCTTAGGGGAGCTGTTTTTT; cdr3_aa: CASRVRTALGELFF
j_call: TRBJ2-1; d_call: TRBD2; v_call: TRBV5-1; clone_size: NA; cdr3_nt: TGCGCCAGTAAGCCATCCGGGACTAGCAATGAGCAGTTCTTC; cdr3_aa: CASKPSGTSNEQFF
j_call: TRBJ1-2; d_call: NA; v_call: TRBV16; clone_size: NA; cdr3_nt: TGTGCCAGCAGCCAATCGTATGGGCTGAGCGGCTACACCTTC; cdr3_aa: CASSQSYGLSGYTF
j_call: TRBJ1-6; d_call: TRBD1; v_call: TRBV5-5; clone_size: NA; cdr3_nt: TGTGCCAGCAGCAGCGGGGGGACAGATAATTCACCCCTCCACTTT; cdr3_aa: CASSSGGTDNSPLHF
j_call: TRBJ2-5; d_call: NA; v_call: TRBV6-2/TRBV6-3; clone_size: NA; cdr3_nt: TGTGCCAGCAGTTATCCGCGGAGCCCCCAAGAGACCCAGTACTTC; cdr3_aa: CASSYPRSPQETQYF
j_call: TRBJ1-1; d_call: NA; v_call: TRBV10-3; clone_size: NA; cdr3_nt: TGTGCCATCAGGGACAGTTCTAGGGACACTGAAGCTTTCTTT; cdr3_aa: CAIRDSSRDTEAFF
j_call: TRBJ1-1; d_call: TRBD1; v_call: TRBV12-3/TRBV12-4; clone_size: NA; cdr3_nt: TGTGCCAGCAGTTTAAGACAGGGGGCAGCGGCTTTCTTT; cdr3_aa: CASSLRQGAAAFF
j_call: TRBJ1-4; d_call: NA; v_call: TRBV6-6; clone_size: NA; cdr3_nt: TGTGCCAGCCAAACAGGGTTTAATGAAAAACTGTTTTTT; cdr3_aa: CASQTGFNEKLFF
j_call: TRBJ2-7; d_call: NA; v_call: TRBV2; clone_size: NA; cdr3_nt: TGTGCCAGCAGTGAACAGGGGACACGCACCTACGAGCAGTACTTC; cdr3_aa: CASSEQGTRTYEQYF
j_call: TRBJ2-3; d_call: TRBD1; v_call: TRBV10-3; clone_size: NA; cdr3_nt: TGTGCCATCAGTAAAGGACAGGACCTCACAGATACGCAGTATTTT; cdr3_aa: CAISKGQDLTDTQYF
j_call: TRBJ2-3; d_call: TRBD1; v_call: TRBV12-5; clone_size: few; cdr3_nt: TGTGCTAGTGGGCAGGGGGCAAATGCTGCGACAGATACGCAGTATTTT; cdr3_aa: CASGQGANAATDTQYF
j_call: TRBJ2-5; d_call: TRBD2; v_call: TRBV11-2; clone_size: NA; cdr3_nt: TGTGCCAGCAGCTTAAACCGGGGGGGGCAAGAGACCCAGTACTTC; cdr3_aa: CASSLNRGGQETQYF
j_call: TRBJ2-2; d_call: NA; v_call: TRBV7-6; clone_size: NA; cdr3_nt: TGTGCCAGCAGCCTAGGGGCCTTGAACACCGGGGAGCTGTTTTTT; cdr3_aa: CASSLGALNTGELFF
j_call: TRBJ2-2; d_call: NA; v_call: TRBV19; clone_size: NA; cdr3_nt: TGTGCCAGTAGTATAGGGCCTTTGTCACAGCTCCCCGGGGAGCTGTTTTTT; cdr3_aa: CASSIGPLSQLPGELFF
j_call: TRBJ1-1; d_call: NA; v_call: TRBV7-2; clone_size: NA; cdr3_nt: TGTGCCAGCAGCTTACCGGGACGGGGGACTGAAGCTTTCTTT; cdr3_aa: CASSLPGRGTEAFF
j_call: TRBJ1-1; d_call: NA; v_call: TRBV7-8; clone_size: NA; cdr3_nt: TGTGCCAGCAGCTTAACCTCAGGGGTCGCTGAAGCTTTCTTT; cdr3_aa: CASSLTSGVAEAFF
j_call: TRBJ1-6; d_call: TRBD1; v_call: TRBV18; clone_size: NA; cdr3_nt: TGTGCCAGCTCACCTGGGGACAGAGATAATTCACCCCTCCACTTT; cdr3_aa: CASSPGDRDNSPLHF
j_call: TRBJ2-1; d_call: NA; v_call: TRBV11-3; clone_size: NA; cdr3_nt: TGTGCCAGCAGCTTAGTCGGGGTGGGCAATGAGCAGTTCTTC; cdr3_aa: CASSLVGVGNEQFF
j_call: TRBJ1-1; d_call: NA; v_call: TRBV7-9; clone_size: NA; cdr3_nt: TGTGCCAGCAGCCCCCCTCGGGTTGCCTCGAGGGCCACTGAAGCTTTCTTT; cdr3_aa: CASSPPRVASRATEAFF
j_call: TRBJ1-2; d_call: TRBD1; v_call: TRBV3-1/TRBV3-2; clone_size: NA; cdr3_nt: TGTGCCAGCAGCCGATCGACAGGGTCCGAAGGCTACACCTTC; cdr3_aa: CASSRSTGSEGYTF
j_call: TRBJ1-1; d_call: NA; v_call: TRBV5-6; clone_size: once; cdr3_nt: TGTGCCAGCAGCACTTGGGAGGACCAGAACACTGAAGCTTTCTTT; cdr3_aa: CASSTWEDQNTEAFF
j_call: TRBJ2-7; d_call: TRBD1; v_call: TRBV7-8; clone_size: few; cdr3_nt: TGTGCCAGCAGCCTGGACAGGGCGAACGAGCAGTACTTC; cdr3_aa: CASSLDRANEQYF
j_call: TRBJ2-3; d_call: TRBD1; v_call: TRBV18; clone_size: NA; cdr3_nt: TGTGCCAGCTCACTACGGACAGGGCGTTTCACAGATACGCAGTATTTT; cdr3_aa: CASSLRTGRFTDTQYF
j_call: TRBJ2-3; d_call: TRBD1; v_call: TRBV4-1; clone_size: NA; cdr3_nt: TGCGCCAGCAGCCAAGGCGACAGGGGGCGCACAGATACGCAGTATTTT; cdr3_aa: CASSQGDRGRTDTQYF
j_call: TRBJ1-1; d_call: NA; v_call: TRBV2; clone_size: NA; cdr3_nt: TGTGCCAGCAGAACACAACCGACAGTGAACACTGAAGCTTTCTTT; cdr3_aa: CASRTQPTVNTEAFF
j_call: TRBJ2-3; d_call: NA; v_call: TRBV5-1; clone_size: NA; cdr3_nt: TGCGCCAGCAGCTTGGCCCCAGGGACAGATACGCAGTATTTT; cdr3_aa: CASSLAPGTDTQYF
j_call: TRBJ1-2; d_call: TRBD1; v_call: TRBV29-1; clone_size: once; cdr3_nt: TGCAGCGCCCAGATTCGACAGGGTCCGGGAGGCTACACCTTC; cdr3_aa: CSAQIRQGPGGYTF
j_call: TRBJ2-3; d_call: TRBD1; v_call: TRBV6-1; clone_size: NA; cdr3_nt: TGTGCCAGCAGTGGCCCGCGGACAGGGGGGCAAGATACGCAGTATTTT; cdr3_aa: CASSGPRTGGQDTQYF
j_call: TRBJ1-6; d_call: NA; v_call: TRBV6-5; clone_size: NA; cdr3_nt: TGTGCCAGCAGTTACTCGGGCATCTCACCCCTCCACTTT; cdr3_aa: CASSYSGISPLHF
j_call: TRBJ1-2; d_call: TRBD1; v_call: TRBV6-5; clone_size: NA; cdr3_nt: TGTGCCACCAAAATAAACCCGGACAGGAGCGGCTACACCTTC; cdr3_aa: CATKINPDRSGYTF
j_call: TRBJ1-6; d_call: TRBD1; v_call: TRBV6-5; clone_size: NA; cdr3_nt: TGTGCCAGCACCTCGGACAGGTTGGGGTCACCCCTCCACTTT; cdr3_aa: CASTSDRLGSPLHF
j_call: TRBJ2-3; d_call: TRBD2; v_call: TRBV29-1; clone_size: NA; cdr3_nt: TGCAGCGTCATAGCGGGGGTGGCAGATACGCAGTATTTT; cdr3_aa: CSVIAGVADTQYF
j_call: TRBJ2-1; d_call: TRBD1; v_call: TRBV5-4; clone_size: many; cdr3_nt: TGTGCCAGCGTCTCCCCGGGACAGGGGGCAGCAAATGAGCAGTTCTTC; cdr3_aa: CASVSPGQGAANEQFF
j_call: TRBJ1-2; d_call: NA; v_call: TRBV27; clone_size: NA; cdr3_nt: TGTGCCAGCAGTTTAAGAGGGTTTTATGGCTACACCTTC; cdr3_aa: CASSLRGFYGYTF
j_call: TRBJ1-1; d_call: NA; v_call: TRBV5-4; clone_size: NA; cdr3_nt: TGTGCCAGCAGCTGGCAACAAATGAACACTGAAGCTTTCTTT; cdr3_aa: CASSWQQMNTEAFF
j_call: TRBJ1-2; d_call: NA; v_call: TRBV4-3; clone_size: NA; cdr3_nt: TGCGCCAGCAGCCAAACATCAGGGGATGGTGGCTACACCTTC; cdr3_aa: CASSQTSGDGGYTF
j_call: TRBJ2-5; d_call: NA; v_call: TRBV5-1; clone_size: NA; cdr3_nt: TGCGCCAGCAGCTTGCAGACGGGGGACCAAGAGACCCAGTACTTC; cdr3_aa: CASSLQTGDQETQYF
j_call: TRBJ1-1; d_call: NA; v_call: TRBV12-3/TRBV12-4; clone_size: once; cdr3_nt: TGTGCCAGCAGTTTGGGGGGGAGCACTGAAGCTTTCTTT; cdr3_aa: CASSLGGSTEAFF
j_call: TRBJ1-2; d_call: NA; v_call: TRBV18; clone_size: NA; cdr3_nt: TGTGCCAGCTCACCAGGGAGGGCCTCCTCTAACTATGGCTACACCTTC; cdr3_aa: CASSPGRASSNYGYTF
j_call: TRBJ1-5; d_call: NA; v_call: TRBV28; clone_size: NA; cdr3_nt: TGTGCCAGCACTTCCATTGGGGAAGGGGCTGTGGGATATAGCAATCAGCCCCAGCATTTT; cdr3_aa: CASTSIGEGAVGYSNQPQHF
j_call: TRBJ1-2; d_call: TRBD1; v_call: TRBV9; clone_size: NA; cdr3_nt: TGTGCCAGCAGCGCCTCCCCAGACAGGGGCCATGGCTACACCTTC; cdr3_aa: CASSASPDRGHGYTF
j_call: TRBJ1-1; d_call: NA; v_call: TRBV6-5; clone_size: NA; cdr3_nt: TGTGCCAGCAGTTATCTGGCAGGGCCCTCTGAAGCTTTCTTT; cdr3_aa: CASSYLAGPSEAFF
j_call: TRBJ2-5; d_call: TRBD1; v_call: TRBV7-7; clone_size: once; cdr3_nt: TGTGCCAGCAGCTTGGGGACAGGGGGTTGGGAGACCCAGTACTTC; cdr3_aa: CASSLGTGGWETQYF
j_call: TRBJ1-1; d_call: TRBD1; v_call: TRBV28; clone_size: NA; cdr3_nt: TGTGCCAGCAGTCCGCGACAGGGGAAAAGGAACACTGAAGCTTTCTTT; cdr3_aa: CASSPRQGKRNTEAFF
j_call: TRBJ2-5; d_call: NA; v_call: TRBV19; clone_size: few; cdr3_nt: TGTGCCAGTAGTATAGTTAGCGGATCTCAAGAGACCCAGTACTTC; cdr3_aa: CASSIVSGSQETQYF